The 9 T cell receptor beta chains in this list originate from one sample, sequenced in a study of technical replicates of blood from a few donors (dated by TCRdb to 2015 to 2018). Library preparation used the immunoSEQ multiplex PCR assay. TCRdb stores this immuneACCESS table with in-frame sequences only. Part of the clones is absent; in the studies checked, under half of the shortfall reflects unresolved V genes, and no reason is known for the rest. The sample table contains about 70,000 clones; only one count was recorded for approximately 94% of them. The ten top clones hold around 0.37% of the sample. The sequenced sample consisted of T cells isolated from PBMCs. These TCRs come from a human donor in good health.

V and J are TRBV2 and TRBJ1-2; 7 nucleotides match TRBD1. V was clipped by 7 bases and J by 7 bases; unmatched bases: 9. Germline CDR1 and CDR2: SNHLY and FYNNEI. The CDR3 runs to 13 residues. The CDR3: CASNPGGNSGYTF. The CDR3 nucleotides read TGTGCCAGCAATCCAGGGGGAAATTCTGGCTACACCTTC.

This clone was observed once. The chain uses TRBV6-1 and TRBJ2-7; the D gene is possibly TRBD2 (5 bases). CDR3 length: 15 amino acids. Germline V gives CDR1 MNHNS, CDR2 SASEGT. V was trimmed by 6 bases and J by 3 bases, leaving 18 bases between them. CDR3 sequence reads: CASRYGNTPLYEQYF. CDR3 in DNA: TGTGCCAGCAGGTACGGGAACACACCCCTCTACGAGCAGTACTTC.

The chain recombines TRBV27 with TRBJ2-1; tentatively, D is TRBD2 (6 bases). V lost 7 bases, J lost 5 bases, and 15 bases lay in between. The CDR3 covers 14 residues. Germline loops: CDR1 MNHEY, CDR2 SMNVEV (reference sequence). This CDR3 is CASTRGGGDNEQFF. The CDR3 DNA follows: TGTGCCAGCACCCGGGGCGGAGGGGACAATGAGCAGTTCTTC.

This chain links TRBV11-2 with TRBJ2-1; D unresolved. Germline V gives CDR1 SGHAT, CDR2 FQNNGV. This CDR3 spans 14 amino acids. V was shortened by 4 bases and J by 5 bases, with 12 bases between the two germline ends. The CDR3 nucleotides are TGTGCCAGCAGCTCCCTTATGTGGCACAATGAGCAGTTCTTC. Protein: CASSSLMWHNEQFF.

V and J are TRBV19 and TRBJ1-1; 8 bases align to TRBD1. The ends lost 5 bases at V and 8 bases at J; junction bases unmatched: 7. Per germline, CDR1 LNHDA and CDR2 SQIVND (reference sequence). The CDR3 sequence is 13 residues long. The CDR3 coding sequence is TGTGCCAGTAGTGTGCAATGGACAGGGGAAGCTTTCTTT. Its protein product is CASSVQWTGEAFF.

The rearrangement uses TRBV11-3 and TRBJ2-7; 7 positions match TRBD1. With V trimmed by 5 bases and J by 0 bases, 7 bases remained unmatched. The CDR3 is made up of 15 amino acids. Germline assignment: CDR1 SGHNT and CDR2 YENEEA. CDR3 amino acids: CASSNPGQLSYEQYF. The CDR3 nucleotides are TGTGCCAGCAGCAATCCGGGACAGCTCTCCTACGAGCAGTACTTC.

The V and J genes are TRBV7-9 and TRBJ1-1, with TRBD1 matching over 10 bases. Germline assignment: CDR1 SEHNR and CDR2 FQNEAQ (reference sequence). V lost 5 bases to trimming and J lost 4 bases; unmatched junction nucleotides: 4. CDR3 length: 14 residues. This CDR3 reads CASSPRTGGTEAFF. As DNA, the CDR3 is TGTGCCAGCAGCCCGCGGACAGGGGGCACTGAAGCTTTCTTT.

The chain is built from TRBV28 and TRBJ1-5, with 8 bases fitting TRBD1. The CDR3 runs 15 residues. V lost 3 bases to trimming and J lost 6 bases; unmatched junction nucleotides: 7. From germline, CDR1 is MDHEN and CDR2 SYDVKM. CDR3 in amino acids: CASSFGQGGLQPQHF. Written as DNA, the CDR3 is TGTGCCAGCAGTTTTGGACAGGGTGGCCTTCAGCCCCAGCATTTT.

The rearrangement joins TRBV5-1 to TRBJ2-1; D gene uncertain. Germline CDR1 reads SGHRS; CDR2 reads YFSETQ. Deletions cut 1 base from V and 10 bases from J, with 9 bases between. This CDR3 has 12 residues. The DNA for the CDR3 is TGCGCCAGCAGCTTGCGAAGCCAAGAGCAGTTCTTC. Translation: CASSLRSQEQFF.